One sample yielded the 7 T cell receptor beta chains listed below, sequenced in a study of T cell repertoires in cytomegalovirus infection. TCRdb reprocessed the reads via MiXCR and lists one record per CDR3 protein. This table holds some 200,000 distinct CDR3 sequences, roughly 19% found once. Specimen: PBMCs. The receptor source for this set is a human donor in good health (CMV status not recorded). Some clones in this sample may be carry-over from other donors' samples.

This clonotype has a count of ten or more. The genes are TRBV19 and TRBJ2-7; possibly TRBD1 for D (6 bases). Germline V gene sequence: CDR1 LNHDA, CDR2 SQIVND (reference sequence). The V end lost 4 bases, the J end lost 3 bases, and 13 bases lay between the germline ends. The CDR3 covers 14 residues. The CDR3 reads CASSKQGFNYEQYF. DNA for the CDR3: TGTGCCAGTAGTAAACAGGGATTTAACTACGAGCAGTACTTC.

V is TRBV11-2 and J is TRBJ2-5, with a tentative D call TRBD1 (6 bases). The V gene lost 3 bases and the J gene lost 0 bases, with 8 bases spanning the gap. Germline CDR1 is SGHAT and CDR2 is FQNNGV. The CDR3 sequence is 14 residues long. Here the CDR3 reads CASSLTGYQETQYF. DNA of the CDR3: TGTGCCAGCAGCTTGACAGGATACCAAGAGACCCAGTACTTC. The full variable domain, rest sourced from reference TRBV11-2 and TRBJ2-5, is EAGVAQSPRYKIIEKRQSVAFWCNPISGHATLYWYQQILGQGPKLLIQFQNNGVVDDSQLPKDRFSAERLKGVDSTLKIQPAKLEDSAVYLCASSLTGYQETQYFGPGTRLLVL.

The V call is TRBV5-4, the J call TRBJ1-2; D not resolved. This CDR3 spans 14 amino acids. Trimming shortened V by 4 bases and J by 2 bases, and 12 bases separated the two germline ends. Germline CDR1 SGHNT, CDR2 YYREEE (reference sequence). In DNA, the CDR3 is TGTGCCAGCAGCCTCTGGACGGCGAACTATGGCTACACCTTC. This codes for CASSLWTANYGYTF.

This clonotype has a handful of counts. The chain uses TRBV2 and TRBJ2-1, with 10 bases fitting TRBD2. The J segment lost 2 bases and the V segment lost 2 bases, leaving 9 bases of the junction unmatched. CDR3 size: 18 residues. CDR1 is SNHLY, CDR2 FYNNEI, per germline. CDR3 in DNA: TGTGCCAGCAGTGAACGGCTAGCGGGAGTGGCTCCCTACAATGAGCAGTTCTTC. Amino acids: CASSERLAGVAPYNEQFF. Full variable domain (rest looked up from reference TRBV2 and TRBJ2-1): EPEVTQTPSHQVTQMGQEVILRCVPISNHLYFYWYRQILGQKVEFLVSFYNNEISEKSEIFDDQFSVERPDGSNFTLKIRSTKLEDSAMYFCASSERLAGVAPYNEQFFGPGTRLTVL.

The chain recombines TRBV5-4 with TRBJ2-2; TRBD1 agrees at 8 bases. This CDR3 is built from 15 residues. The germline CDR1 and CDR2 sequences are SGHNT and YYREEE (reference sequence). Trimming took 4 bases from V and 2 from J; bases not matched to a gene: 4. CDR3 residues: CASSRGQGNTGELFF. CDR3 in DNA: TGTGCCAGCAGCCGTGGACAGGGAAACACCGGGGAGCTGTTTTTT.

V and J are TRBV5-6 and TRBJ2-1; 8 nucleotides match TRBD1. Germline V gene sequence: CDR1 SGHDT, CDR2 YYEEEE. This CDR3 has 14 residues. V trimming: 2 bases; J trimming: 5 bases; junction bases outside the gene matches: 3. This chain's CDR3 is CASSFPGGNNEQFF. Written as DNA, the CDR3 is TGTGCCAGCAGCTTCCCAGGGGGCAACAATGAGCAGTTCTTC.

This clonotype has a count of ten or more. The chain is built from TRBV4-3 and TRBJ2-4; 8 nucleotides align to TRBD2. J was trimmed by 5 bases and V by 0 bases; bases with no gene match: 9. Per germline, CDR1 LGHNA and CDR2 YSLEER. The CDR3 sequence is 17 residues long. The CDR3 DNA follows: TGCGCCAGCAGCCAAGAGGTACTAGGACTAGCAGAAAACATTCAGTACTTC. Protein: CASSQEVLGLAENIQYF.